This T cell receptor (beta chain) was documented in a study of blood T cell repertoires in COVID-19. Across the whole study: Sources were T cells, B-cell-depleted T cells, or PBMCs; the material itself was cDNA or gDNA.

Generated by immunoSEQ multiplex PCR, the TCRdb table keeps only in-frame clones and is missing some. The sample consists of 140,000 to 150,000 clones, roughly 85% of them appearing once. Recruitment covered about two dozen US areas and drew participants whose ages spanned about 18 to 90 years. Cohorts were assigned according to the clinical history that participants reported. Two negative PCRs, clearance, or symptom resolution had been documented for recovered Cohort 3 donors. CDR1 is SGHTA, CDR2 FQGNSA, per germline. V was pared by 5 bases and J by 6 bases, with 14 bases between. CDR3 size: 13 residues.

The clonotype was recovered from a man aged 50 to 60 who had recovered from COVID-19. The chain has TRBV7-2 and TRBJ2-7, with D maybe TRBD1 (6 bases). Input material: PBMCs or T cells enriched from blood (not recorded which). DNA of the CDR3: TGTGCCAGCAGCAACGTGGGGGCCCCCGAGCAGTACTTC. Protein product: CASSNVGAPEQYF.